Listed below are T cell receptor beta chains from one sample, sequenced in a study of CD8+ T cells in alopecia areata. The protocol was immunoSEQ multiplex PCR, while the TCRdb copy is restricted to in-frame clones and leaves out a portion. This sample has around 110,000 clones, with around 84% found just once. The source was CD8+ T cells sorted from blood, collected at week 24, from a patient treated with tofacitinib. Receptors originate from a human donor with alopecia areata. Both conserved end residues are part of each CDR3. Each record gives: D gene, clone size, V gene, J gene, CDR3 protein, CDR3 DNA. The D gene is left open where the match is weak. Clone size is stated in some rows and not others, as once, few, many or a class when expanded.

d_call: TRBD1; clone_size: NA; v_call: TRBV4-3; j_call: TRBJ1-2; cdr3_aa: CASSQTGDYGYTF; cdr3_nt: TGCGCCAGCAGCCAGACAGGGGACTATGGCTACACCTTC
d_call: NA; clone_size: NA; v_call: TRBV12-5; j_call: TRBJ2-1; cdr3_aa: CASGSLIHNEQFF; cdr3_nt: TGTGCTAGTGGTTCGCTGATACACAATGAGCAGTTCTTC
d_call: NA; clone_size: NA; v_call: TRBV14; j_call: TRBJ1-1; cdr3_aa: CASSLTRVTEAFF; cdr3_nt: TGTGCCAGCAGCCTAACCAGGGTGACTGAAGCTTTCTTT
d_call: TRBD2; clone_size: NA; v_call: TRBV27; j_call: TRBJ2-7; cdr3_aa: CASSLFSGGAIYEQYF; cdr3_nt: TGTGCCAGCAGTTTATTTAGCGGGGGGGCAATCTACGAGCAGTACTTC
d_call: NA; clone_size: NA; v_call: TRBV5-4; j_call: TRBJ2-7; cdr3_aa: CASSPDPLITYEQYF; cdr3_nt: TGTGCCAGCAGCCCCGACCCCCTAATAACCTACGAGCAGTACTTC
d_call: NA; clone_size: NA; v_call: TRBV30; j_call: TRBJ2-5; cdr3_aa: CAWSAGAHSQETQYF; cdr3_nt: TGTGCCTGGAGTGCCGGGGCCCACTCCCAAGAGACCCAGTACTTC
d_call: NA; clone_size: NA; v_call: TRBV5-6; j_call: TRBJ2-3; cdr3_aa: CASSSGVRVLSSTDTQYF; cdr3_nt: TGTGCCAGCAGCTCGGGCGTCAGGGTCCTGTCTAGCACAGATACGCAGTATTTT
d_call: TRBD2; clone_size: few; v_call: TRBV15; j_call: TRBJ2-1; cdr3_aa: CATSGTSVSYNEQFF; cdr3_nt: TGTGCCACCAGCGGGACTAGCGTCTCCTACAATGAGCAGTTCTTC
d_call: NA; clone_size: NA; v_call: TRBV6-6; j_call: TRBJ2-2; cdr3_aa: CASSPSLATGELFF; cdr3_nt: TGTGCCAGCAGTCCCTCATTGGCCACCGGGGAGCTGTTTTTT
d_call: NA; clone_size: once; v_call: TRBV28; j_call: TRBJ1-4; cdr3_aa: CASSFRMPEKLFF; cdr3_nt: TGTGCCAGCAGTTTCCGGATGCCTGAAAAACTGTTTTTT
d_call: NA; clone_size: NA; v_call: TRBV9; j_call: TRBJ2-1; cdr3_aa: CASSVERSARNEQFF; cdr3_nt: TGTGCCAGCAGCGTAGAGAGGTCGGCTAGAAATGAGCAGTTCTTC
d_call: NA; clone_size: NA; v_call: TRBV15; j_call: TRBJ2-5; cdr3_aa: CATSSPDLGYQETQYF; cdr3_nt: TGTGCCACCAGCAGTCCAGACTTGGGGTACCAAGAGACCCAGTACTTC
d_call: TRBD2; clone_size: NA; v_call: TRBV14; j_call: TRBJ2-7; cdr3_aa: CASSRLAGALSYEQYF; cdr3_nt: TGTGCCAGCAGCCGACTAGCGGGGGCTCTCTCCTACGAGCAGTACTTC
d_call: NA; clone_size: NA; v_call: TRBV4-3; j_call: TRBJ1-5; cdr3_aa: CASSGGLGQPQHF; cdr3_nt: TGCGCCAGCAGCGGGGGGCTCGGTCAGCCCCAGCATTTT
d_call: TRBD2; clone_size: NA; v_call: TRBV7-2; j_call: TRBJ2-1; cdr3_aa: CASGSGGQNEQFF; cdr3_nt: TGTGCCAGCGGGAGCGGGGGGCAAAATGAGCAGTTCTTC
d_call: NA; clone_size: NA; v_call: TRBV6-7; j_call: TRBJ2-7; cdr3_aa: CASSYGYAADPIFYEQYF; cdr3_nt: TGTGCCAGCAGTTACGGATATGCGGCGGACCCGATATTCTACGAGCAGTACTTC
d_call: NA; clone_size: once; v_call: TRBV5-6; j_call: TRBJ2-3; cdr3_aa: CASLGGGPGDTQYF; cdr3_nt: TGTGCCAGCCTAGGAGGGGGCCCCGGAGATACGCAGTATTTT
d_call: NA; clone_size: NA; v_call: TRBV2; j_call: TRBJ1-1; cdr3_aa: CASTTTGTEAFF; cdr3_nt: TGTGCCAGCACAACTACGGGGACTGAAGCTTTCTTT
d_call: TRBD1; clone_size: NA; v_call: TRBV5-1; j_call: TRBJ1-2; cdr3_aa: CASSPGTGSNYGYTF; cdr3_nt: TGCGCCAGCAGCCCCGGGACAGGAAGCAACTATGGCTACACCTTC
d_call: TRBD2; clone_size: NA; v_call: TRBV10-2; j_call: TRBJ2-1; cdr3_aa: CASSESLAGGRNEQFF; cdr3_nt: TGCGCCAGCAGTGAGTCTCTAGCGGGGGGGCGCAATGAGCAGTTCTTC
d_call: NA; clone_size: NA; v_call: TRBV27; j_call: TRBJ2-7; cdr3_aa: CASSYRDRAYEQYF; cdr3_nt: TGTGCCAGCAGCTACAGGGATAGGGCCTACGAGCAGTACTTC
d_call: TRBD1; clone_size: NA; v_call: TRBV29-1; j_call: TRBJ2-5; cdr3_aa: CSVEEQGEQYF; cdr3_nt: TGCAGCGTTGAAGAGCAGGGGGAGCAGTACTTC
d_call: TRBD1; clone_size: NA; v_call: TRBV27; j_call: TRBJ2-5; cdr3_aa: CASSPEFTGTGSRETQYF; cdr3_nt: TGTGCCAGCAGTCCTGAATTCACCGGGACAGGGTCGAGAGAGACCCAGTACTTC
d_call: NA; clone_size: NA; v_call: TRBV4-3; j_call: TRBJ2-2; cdr3_aa: CASSLQSTNTGELFF; cdr3_nt: TGCGCCAGCAGCCTTCAGTCTACGAACACCGGGGAGCTGTTTTTT
d_call: NA; clone_size: NA; v_call: TRBV13; j_call: TRBJ2-1; cdr3_aa: CASSLSLVGINEQFF; cdr3_nt: TGTGCCAGCAGCTTATCATTGGTAGGGATCAATGAGCAGTTCTTC
d_call: NA; clone_size: NA; v_call: TRBV29-1; j_call: TRBJ2-2; cdr3_aa: CSVIGNENTGELFF; cdr3_nt: TGCAGCGTTATCGGGAACGAGAACACCGGGGAGCTGTTTTTT
d_call: TRBD2; clone_size: few; v_call: TRBV14; j_call: TRBJ2-1; cdr3_aa: CASSLASGGGHEQFF; cdr3_nt: TGTGCCAGCAGCCTCGCTAGCGGGGGGGGCCATGAGCAGTTCTTC
d_call: TRBD2; clone_size: few; v_call: TRBV15; j_call: TRBJ2-1; cdr3_aa: CATSRDRTSGHQSEQFF; cdr3_nt: TGTGCCACCAGCAGAGATAGAACTAGCGGGCACCAGAGTGAGCAGTTCTTC
d_call: TRBD1; clone_size: NA; v_call: TRBV7-9; j_call: TRBJ1-4; cdr3_aa: CASSPTGVGPNEKLFF; cdr3_nt: TGTGCCAGCAGCCCAACAGGGGTCGGACCTAATGAAAAACTGTTTTTT
d_call: NA; clone_size: NA; v_call: TRBV7-2; j_call: TRBJ2-7; cdr3_aa: CASSLVEGSSYEQYF; cdr3_nt: TGTGCCAGCAGCTTAGTTGAGGGAAGCTCCTACGAGCAGTACTTC
d_call: NA; clone_size: NA; v_call: TRBV9; j_call: TRBJ2-3; cdr3_aa: CASSVAAGARTDTQYF; cdr3_nt: TGTGCCAGCAGCGTAGCGGCGGGGGCTCGCACAGATACGCAGTATTTT
d_call: NA; clone_size: NA; v_call: TRBV12-5; j_call: TRBJ2-2; cdr3_aa: CASGLKGRHGELFF; cdr3_nt: TGTGCTAGTGGTTTGAAGGGGCGGCACGGGGAGCTGTTTTTT
d_call: TRBD2; clone_size: NA; v_call: TRBV7-2; j_call: TRBJ2-1; cdr3_aa: CASSGSGGAYEEQFF; cdr3_nt: TGTGCCAGCAGCGGCAGCGGGGGGGCATACGAGGAACAGTTCTTC
d_call: NA; clone_size: NA; v_call: TRBV7-9; j_call: TRBJ1-5; cdr3_aa: CASSSQPGPGIYSNQPQHF; cdr3_nt: TGTGCCAGCAGCTCCCAACCGGGCCCCGGAATCTATAGCAATCAGCCCCAGCATTTT
d_call: TRBD1; clone_size: once; v_call: TRBV11-2; j_call: TRBJ1-2; cdr3_aa: CASSLAGGAHYGYTF; cdr3_nt: TGTGCCAGCAGCTTAGCAGGGGGCGCGCACTATGGCTACACCTTC
d_call: TRBD1; clone_size: NA; v_call: TRBV4-2; j_call: TRBJ2-2; cdr3_aa: CASRVDRGGTGELFF; cdr3_nt: TGTGCCAGCAGGGTAGACAGGGGAGGTACCGGGGAGCTGTTTTTT
d_call: NA; clone_size: NA; v_call: TRBV25-1; j_call: TRBJ1-1; cdr3_aa: CASSEEGWTEAFF; cdr3_nt: TGTGCCAGCAGTGAAGAGGGTTGGACTGAAGCTTTCTTT
d_call: NA; clone_size: NA; v_call: TRBV2; j_call: TRBJ1-4; cdr3_aa: CASDRDGNEKLFF; cdr3_nt: TGTGCCAGCGATAGGGACGGTAATGAAAAACTGTTTTTT
d_call: NA; clone_size: NA; v_call: TRBV10-3; j_call: TRBJ1-2; cdr3_aa: CAPAGMGYTF; cdr3_nt: TGTGCCCCGGCGGGGATGGGCTACACCTTC
d_call: NA; clone_size: NA; v_call: TRBV7-9; j_call: TRBJ1-3; cdr3_aa: CASSFSAAGNTIYF; cdr3_nt: TGTGCCAGCAGCTTTAGTGCTGCTGGAAACACCATATATTTT
d_call: NA; clone_size: NA; v_call: TRBV5-4; j_call: TRBJ2-3; cdr3_aa: CASSPWRSSTDTQYF; cdr3_nt: TGTGCCAGCAGCCCTTGGCGCTCTAGCACAGATACGCAGTATTTT
d_call: TRBD1; clone_size: NA; v_call: TRBV4-1; j_call: TRBJ2-3; cdr3_aa: CASNQGPGQRPTDTQYF; cdr3_nt: TGCGCCAGCAACCAAGGACCGGGACAGCGGCCCACAGATACGCAGTATTTT
d_call: NA; clone_size: NA; v_call: TRBV15; j_call: TRBJ2-5; cdr3_aa: CATSRVGRQETQYF; cdr3_nt: TGTGCCACCAGCAGAGTGGGTAGGCAAGAGACCCAGTACTTC
d_call: TRBD1; clone_size: NA; v_call: TRBV6-5; j_call: TRBJ2-2; cdr3_aa: CASRPGQSTGELFF; cdr3_nt: TGTGCCAGCAGACCGGGACAGTCCACCGGGGAGCTGTTTTTT
d_call: TRBD2; clone_size: NA; v_call: TRBV5-1; j_call: TRBJ2-1; cdr3_aa: CASSLRTSGGHNEQFF; cdr3_nt: TGCGCCAGCAGCTTGAGGACTAGCGGGGGTCACAATGAGCAGTTCTTC
d_call: NA; clone_size: NA; v_call: TRBV29-1; j_call: TRBJ1-1; cdr3_aa: CSVVSKGLNTEAFF; cdr3_nt: TGCAGCGTTGTGAGTAAGGGGTTGAACACTGAAGCTTTCTTT
d_call: TRBD1; clone_size: NA; v_call: TRBV23-1; j_call: TRBJ2-5; cdr3_aa: CASSQPGRRTGKETQYF; cdr3_nt: TGCGCCAGCAGTCAACCGGGTCGCCGGACAGGAAAAGAGACCCAGTACTTC